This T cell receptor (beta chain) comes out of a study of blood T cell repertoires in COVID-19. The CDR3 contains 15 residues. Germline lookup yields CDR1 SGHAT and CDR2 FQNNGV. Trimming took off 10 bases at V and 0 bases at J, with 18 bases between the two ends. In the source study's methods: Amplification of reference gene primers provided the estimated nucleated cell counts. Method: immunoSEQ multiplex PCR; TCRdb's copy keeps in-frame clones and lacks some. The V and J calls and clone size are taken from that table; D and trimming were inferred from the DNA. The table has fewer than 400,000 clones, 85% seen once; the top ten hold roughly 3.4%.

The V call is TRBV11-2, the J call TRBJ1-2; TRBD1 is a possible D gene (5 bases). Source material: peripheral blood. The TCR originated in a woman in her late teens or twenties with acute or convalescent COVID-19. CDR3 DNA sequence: TGTGCCACAAGGGGAGGGCTCGCTACTAACTATGGCTACACCTTC. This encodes CATRGGLATNYGYTF.